This T cell receptor (beta chain) was captured in a study of T cell responses to AZD1222 COVID-19 vaccine (dated by TCRdb to 2020 to 2023). Turning to the overall study: AZD1222 recipients with second doses at about 4 weeks or about 12 weeks were pooled, because spike-specific TCR depth and breadth did not differ between schedules. Trial participants were enrolled by age into 18-55, 56-69 and 70-plus year subgroups, with 148, 28 and 57 TCR-sequenced participants respectively. TCR sequencing covered fewer than 250 trial participants: 200 to 220 given two doses of AZD1222 and 26 given two doses of MenACWY control vaccine.

The CDR3 regions of human TCRbeta chains were analyzed by immunosequencing. Per the original workflow: TCRs in the repertoires were compared against a reference library of SARS-CoV-2-specific TCRs that had been generated with the MIRA antigen-specificity platform. Breadth was defined as the fraction of unique TCRs that were SARS-CoV-2-associated. Depth was defined as the fraction of total T cells that were SARS-CoV-2-associated. Using the MIRA data, every spike-specific TCR was mapped to the spike region that the TCR reacted to and assigned to either a CD4 or a CD8 class. Log10-transformed breadth and depth values were compared by one-way ANOVA with Sidak's multiple comparisons tests. TCRdb limited this immuneACCESS table to in-frame rearrangements with V and J called. A share of clones is missing; checked studies link under half to unresolved V genes, and the rest is unexplained. Clone size and the V and J calls come from that table; the DNA yielded D and trimming. The sample table lists 110,000 to 150,000 clones, just over 90% of them with a count of one. The ten largest clones capture 9.1% of the sample.

Interpreted using the paper, the time point label stands for: baseline before first vaccination. The vaccinee samples were drawn from two UK trials, COV001 and COV002, one of which was a single-blind randomized controlled phase 2/3 trial testing AZD1222 (ChAdOx1 nCoV-19) in healthy adults. For TCRbeta chain sequencing, PBMC samples were collected from trial participants at day 0 and at day 28 after the second dose. What the research found in general, with its limitations: CD4 TCRs associated with the vaccine covered the entire spike protein, and the dominant responses were in regions 160-218 and 743-854. A significant rise in spike-specific TCR breadth and depth was observed after two AZD1222 doses relative to day 0 and relative to MenACWY recipients. Participants were mostly white British and included more females than males, and it was suggested by the authors that clonal diversity may have been underestimated. In the small 56-69-year group, the increase in depth fell short of significance, most likely because of low power. Nearly half of unique spike-specific TCRs reportedly recognized epitopes outside regions mutated in the B.1.351 and B.1.1.7 variants. Conclusions about previously exposed vaccinees are limited, since just six AZD1222 recipients were seropositive for SARS-CoV-2 at baseline. Because no day 14 peak-response samples were available, the repertoires could be characterized only after the peak T cell response.

In the case of this clone: It has no known antigen specificity. The input lacks base qualities; no much larger clone sits a single base away.

In the germline V gene, CDR1 corresponds to MNHNS and CDR2 to SASEGT. Trimming at the junction amounts to 0 bases on V and 5 bases on J, and the germline ends lie 14 bases apart. The CDR3 numbers 16 residues from cysteine through phenylalanine. The entry retains the CDR3 DNA only, 48 bases that are in frame from base 1. The chain joins TRBV6-1 to TRBJ1-5; no D gene call is confident. This material consisted of peripheral blood, taken on day 0 of AZD1222 vaccination. This clonotype originated in an adult in good health. Read as DNA, the sequence is TGTGCCAGCAGTGAAGCGCTGCTTGTAAGTTATCAGCCCCAGCATTTT. Translated, this gives CASSEALLVSYQPQHF.